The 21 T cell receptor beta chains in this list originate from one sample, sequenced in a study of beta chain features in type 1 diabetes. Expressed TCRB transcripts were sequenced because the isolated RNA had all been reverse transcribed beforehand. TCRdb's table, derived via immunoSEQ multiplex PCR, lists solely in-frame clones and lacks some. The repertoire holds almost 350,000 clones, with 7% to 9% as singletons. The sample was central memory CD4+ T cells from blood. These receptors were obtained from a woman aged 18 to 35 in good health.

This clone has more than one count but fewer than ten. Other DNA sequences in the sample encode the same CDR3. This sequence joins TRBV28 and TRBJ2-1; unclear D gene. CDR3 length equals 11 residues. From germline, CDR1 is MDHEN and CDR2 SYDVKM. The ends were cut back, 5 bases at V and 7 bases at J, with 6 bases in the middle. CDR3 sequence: CASSLSNEQFF. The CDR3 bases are TGTGCCAGCAGTCTCTCAAATGAGCAGTTCTTC.

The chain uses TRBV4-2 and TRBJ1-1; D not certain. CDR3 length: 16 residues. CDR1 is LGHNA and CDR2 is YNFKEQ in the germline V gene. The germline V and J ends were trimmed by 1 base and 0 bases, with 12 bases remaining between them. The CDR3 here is CASSQGEGFMNTEAFF. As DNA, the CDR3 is TGTGCCAGCAGCCAAGGCGAGGGTTTCATGAACACTGAAGCTTTCTTT.

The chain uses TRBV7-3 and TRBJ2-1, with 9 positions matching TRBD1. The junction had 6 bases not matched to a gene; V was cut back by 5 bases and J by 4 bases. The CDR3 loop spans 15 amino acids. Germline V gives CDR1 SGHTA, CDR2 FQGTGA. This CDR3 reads CASSRTGGGYNEQFF. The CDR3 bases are TGTGCCAGCAGCCGAACAGGGGGCGGATACAATGAGCAGTTCTTC.

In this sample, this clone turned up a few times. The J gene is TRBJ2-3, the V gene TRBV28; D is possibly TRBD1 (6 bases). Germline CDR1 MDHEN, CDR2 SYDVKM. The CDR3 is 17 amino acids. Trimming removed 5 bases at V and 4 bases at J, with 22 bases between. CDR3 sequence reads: CASSTIRLRGYPDTQYF. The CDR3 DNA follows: TGTGCCAGCAGTACTATCCGGCTGAGGGGGTACCCAGATACGCAGTATTTT.

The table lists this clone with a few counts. The CDR3 DNA is TGTGCCAGCAGCGCCCGCCGGGGTGGAGAGACCCAGTACTTC. Its protein product is CASSARRGGETQYF. The rearrangement uses TRBV9 and TRBJ2-5; the D gene is possibly TRBD2 (5 bases). V lost 3 bases to trimming and J lost 4 bases, with 13 bases between them. CDR1 SGDLS and CDR2 YYNGEE come from the germline V gene. This CDR3 region has 14 residues.

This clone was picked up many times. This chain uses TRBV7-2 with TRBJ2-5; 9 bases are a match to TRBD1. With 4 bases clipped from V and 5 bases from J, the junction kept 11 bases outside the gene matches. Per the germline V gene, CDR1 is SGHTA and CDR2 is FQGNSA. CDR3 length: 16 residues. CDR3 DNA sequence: TGTGCCAGCAGCTGGACCACAGGGGGCATGGGGGAGACCCAGTACTTC. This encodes CASSWTTGGMGETQYF.

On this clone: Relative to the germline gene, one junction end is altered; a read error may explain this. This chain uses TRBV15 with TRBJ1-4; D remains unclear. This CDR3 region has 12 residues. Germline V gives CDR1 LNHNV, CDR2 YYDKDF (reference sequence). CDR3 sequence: CATGRRDEKLFF. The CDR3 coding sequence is TGTGCCACCGGCAGGAGGGATGAAAAACTGTTTTTT.

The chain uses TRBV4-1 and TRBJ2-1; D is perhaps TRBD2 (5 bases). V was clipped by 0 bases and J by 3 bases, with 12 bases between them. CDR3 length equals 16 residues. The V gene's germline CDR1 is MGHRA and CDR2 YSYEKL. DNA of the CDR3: TGCGCCAGCAGCCAAGAGGGAACAACTAGCTACAATGAGCAGTTCTTC. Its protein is CASSQEGTTSYNEQFF.

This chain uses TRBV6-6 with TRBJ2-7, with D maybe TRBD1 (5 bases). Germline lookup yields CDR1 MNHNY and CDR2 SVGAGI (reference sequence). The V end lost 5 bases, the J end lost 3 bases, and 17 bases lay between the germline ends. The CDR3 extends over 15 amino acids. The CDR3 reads CASSPRPGNGYEQYF. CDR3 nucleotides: TGTGCCAGCAGTCCGCGACCAGGGAACGGCTACGAGCAGTACTTC.

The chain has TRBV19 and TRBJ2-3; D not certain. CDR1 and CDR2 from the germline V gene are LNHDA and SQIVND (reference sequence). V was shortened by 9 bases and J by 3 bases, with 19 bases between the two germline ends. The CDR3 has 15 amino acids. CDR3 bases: TGTGCCAGCAGAGTCAGAACACGACCTACAGATACGCAGTATTTT. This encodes CASRVRTRPTDTQYF.

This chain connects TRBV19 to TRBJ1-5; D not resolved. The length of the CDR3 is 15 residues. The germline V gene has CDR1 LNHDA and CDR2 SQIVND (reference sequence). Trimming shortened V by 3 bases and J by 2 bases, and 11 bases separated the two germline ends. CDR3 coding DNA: TGTGCCAGTAGTATCCCGAAAGTAGGCAATCAGCCCCAGCATTTT. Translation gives CASSIPKVGNQPQHF.

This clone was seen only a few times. The CDR3 loop reads CASRGLAGSFTYF. Here the CDR3 DNA reads TGTGCCAGCAGAGGACTAGCGGGTAGCTTCACGTACTTC. The rearrangement links TRBV2 to TRBJ2-5; 11 positions agree with TRBD2. The CDR3 sequence is 13 residues long. The trim removed 6 bases at V and 13 bases at J, leaving 10 bases unmatched. CDR1 SNHLY and CDR2 FYNNEI come from the germline V gene. Using reference TRBV2 and TRBJ2-5 for the parts outside the CDR3, the full variable domain is EPEVTQTPSHQVTQMGQEVILRCVPISNHLYFYWYRQILGQKVEFLVSFYNNEISEKSEIFDDQFSVERPDGSNFTLKIRSTKLEDSAMYFCASRGLAGSFTYFGPGTRLLVL.

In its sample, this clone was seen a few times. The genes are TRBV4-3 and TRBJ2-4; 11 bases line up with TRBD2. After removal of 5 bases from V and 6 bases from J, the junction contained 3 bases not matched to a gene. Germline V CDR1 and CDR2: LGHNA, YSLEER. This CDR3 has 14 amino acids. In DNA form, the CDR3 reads TGCGCCAGCAGCAGCGGGACTAGCGGAAACATTCAGTACTTC. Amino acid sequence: CASSSGTSGNIQYF.

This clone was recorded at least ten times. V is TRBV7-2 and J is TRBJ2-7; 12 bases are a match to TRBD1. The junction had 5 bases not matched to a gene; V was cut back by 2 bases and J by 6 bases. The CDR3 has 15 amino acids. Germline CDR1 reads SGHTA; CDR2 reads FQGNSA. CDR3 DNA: TGTGCCAGCAGCTTAATGGCGGGACAGGGGGCCGAGCAGTACTTC. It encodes CASSLMAGQGAEQYF.

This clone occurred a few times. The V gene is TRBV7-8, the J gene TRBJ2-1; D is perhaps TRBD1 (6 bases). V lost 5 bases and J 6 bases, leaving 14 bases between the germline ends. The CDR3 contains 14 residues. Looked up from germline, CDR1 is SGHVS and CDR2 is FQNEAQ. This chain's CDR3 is CASSHALRGNEQFF. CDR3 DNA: TGTGCCAGCAGCCACGCCCTCAGGGGCAATGAGCAGTTCTTC.

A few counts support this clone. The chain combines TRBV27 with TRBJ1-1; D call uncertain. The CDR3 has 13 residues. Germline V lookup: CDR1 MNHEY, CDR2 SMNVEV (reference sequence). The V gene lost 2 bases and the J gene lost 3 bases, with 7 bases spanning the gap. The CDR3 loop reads CASSLGADTEAFF. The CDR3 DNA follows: TGTGCCAGCAGTTTAGGAGCGGACACTGAAGCTTTCTTT.

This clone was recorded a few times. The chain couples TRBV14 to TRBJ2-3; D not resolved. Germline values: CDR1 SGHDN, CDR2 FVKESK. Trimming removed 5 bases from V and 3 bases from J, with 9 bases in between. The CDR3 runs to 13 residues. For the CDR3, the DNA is TGTGCCAGCAGCTTACGGTGGACAGATACGCAGTATTTT. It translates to CASSLRWTDTQYF.

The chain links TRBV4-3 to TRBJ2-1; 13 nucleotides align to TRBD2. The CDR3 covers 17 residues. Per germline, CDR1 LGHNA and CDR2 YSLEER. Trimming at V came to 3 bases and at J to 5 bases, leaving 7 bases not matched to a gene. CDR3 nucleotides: TGCGCCAGCAGCCATCGAACTAGCGGGAGGGCCAACAATGAGCAGTTCTTC. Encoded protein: CASSHRTSGRANNEQFF.

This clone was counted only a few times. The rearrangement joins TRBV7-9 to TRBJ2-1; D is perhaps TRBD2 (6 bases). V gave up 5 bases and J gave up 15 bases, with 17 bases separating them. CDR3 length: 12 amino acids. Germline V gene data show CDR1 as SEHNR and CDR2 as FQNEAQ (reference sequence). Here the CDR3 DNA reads TGTGCCAGCAGCCCTGGGACTCAGCTCCCGTTCTTC. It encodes CASSPGTQLPFF.

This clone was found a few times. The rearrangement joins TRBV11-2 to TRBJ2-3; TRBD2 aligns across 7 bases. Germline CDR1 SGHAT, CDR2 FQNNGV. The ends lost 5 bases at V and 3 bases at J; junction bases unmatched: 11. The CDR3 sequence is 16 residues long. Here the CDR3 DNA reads TGTGCCAGCAGCCCCGGGGCGGGGGTGAGGACAGATACGCAGTATTTT. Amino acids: CASSPGAGVRTDTQYF.

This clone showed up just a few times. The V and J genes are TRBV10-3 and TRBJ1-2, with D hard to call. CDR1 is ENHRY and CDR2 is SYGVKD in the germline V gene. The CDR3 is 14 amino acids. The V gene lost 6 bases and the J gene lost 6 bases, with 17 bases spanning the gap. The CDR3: CAIRDSKGADGYTF. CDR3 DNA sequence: TGTGCCATCAGGGATAGCAAAGGTGCTGATGGCTACACCTTC.